The following is a TCR beta chain sequence with its context. What was amplified from RNA transcripts were TCR beta CDR3 regions. The HTBI primer set drove a first-round RT-PCR of the TCR CDR3. One entry per CDR3 protein results from TCRdb running MiXCR on the multiplex PCR reads. The profile shows around 430,000 distinct CDR3 sequences, about 15% of them singletons. These data originate in a study of T cells in Graves' hyperthyroidism and ophthalmopathy. Germline-derived CDR1 and CDR2 are DFQATT and SNEGSKA (reference sequence). The ends lost 6 bases at V and 0 bases at J; junction bases unmatched: 8. The CDR3 covers 14 residues.

This chain connects TRBV20-1 to TRBJ2-7, with 7 bases that match TRBD1. Sequencing input: blood. This clonotype was obtained from a woman aged 25 to 39 with Graves' hyperthyroidism. The CDR3 nucleotides are TGCAGTGCGACATCGGGACAGTCCTCCTACGAGCAGTACTTC. Residues: CSATSGQSSYEQYF.